One and the same sample provided the 17 T cell receptor beta chains below, sequenced in a study of T cells in lung cancer brain metastases. Profiled with immunoSEQ multiplex PCR; TCRdb holds only in-frame clones, not every one. The sample lists 2,500 to 3,000 clones; approximately 91% were seen once. Sequencing used tumor tissue from the primary lung tumor. The receptor set was obtained from a woman in her 50s with non-small cell lung cancer.

The chain combines TRBV28 with TRBJ2-6; D is undetermined. Trimming removed 7 bases at V and 0 bases at J, with 19 bases between. The CDR3 consists of 18 residues. Germline V gene lookup returns CDR1 MDHEN and CDR2 SYDVKM. For the CDR3, the DNA is TGTGCCAGCATCTCTGGCGAGTTCTTCCTCTCTGGGGCCAACGTCCTGACTTTC. This sequence encodes CASISGEFFLSGANVLTF.

In DNA form, the CDR3 reads TGTGCCACCAGCCGAATTAATTCACCCCTCCACTTT. Translated: CATSRINSPLHF. The chain recombines TRBV15 with TRBJ1-6; D call uncertain. Between the trimmed V and J ends, which lost 5 bases and 6 bases, there was a span of 5 bases. Germline assignment: CDR1 LNHNV and CDR2 YYDKDF (reference sequence). This CDR3 region has 12 residues.

The rearrangement links TRBV23-1 to TRBJ2-5, with D tentatively TRBD2 (6 bases). TRBV23-1 is reported as an ORF; its role is uncertain. The CDR3 length is 15 residues. Trimming took off 0 bases at V and 4 bases at J, with 12 bases between the two ends. CDR3 region: CASSQSRLALETQYF. CDR3 DNA sequence: TGCGCCAGCAGTCAATCCCGCCTAGCGTTAGAGACCCAGTACTTC.

The gene calls are TRBV19 and TRBJ2-2, with D perhaps matching TRBD1 (6 bases). Germline-derived CDR1 and CDR2 are LNHDA and SQIVND (reference sequence). The CDR3 contains 15 residues. V was pared by 5 bases and J by 4 bases, with 14 bases between. CDR3 DNA: TGTGCCAGTAGTCCCCGGAGGACAGCCACCGGGGAGCTGTTTTTT. This gives the protein CASSPRRTATGELFF.

The V gene is TRBV5-1, the J gene TRBJ1-1; tentatively, D is TRBD1 (5 bases). V was trimmed by 2 bases and J by 3 bases, leaving 11 bases between them. The CDR3 length is 14 residues. The germline V gene encodes CDR1 SGHRS and CDR2 YFSETQ. CDR3 protein: CASSFGRAYTEAFF. The DNA for the CDR3 is TGCGCCAGCAGCTTTGGCAGGGCGTACACTGAAGCTTTCTTT.

The chain's CDR3 is CASSPGAAYEQYF. As DNA, the CDR3 is TGTGCCAGCAGCCCCGGAGCGGCCTACGAGCAGTACTTC. The chain links TRBV5-4 to TRBJ2-7; D perhaps matches TRBD2 (5 bases). Germline CDR1 SGHNT, CDR2 YYREEE (reference sequence). V lost 4 bases and J lost 2, with 10 bases in between. CDR3 length equals 13 residues.

V usage is TRBV9 and J usage is TRBJ2-2; D unresolved. Germline assignment: CDR1 SGDLS and CDR2 YYNGEE. The CDR3 is 14 amino acids. The V end was cut by 2 bases, the J end by 6 bases, with 11 bases between. Here the CDR3 DNA reads TGTGCCAGCAGCGTTTCCGGGTGGGCCGGGGAGCTGTTTTTT. It yields the protein CASSVSGWAGELFF.

The chain links TRBV5-1 to TRBJ1-5; D gene ambiguous. Per germline, CDR1 SGHRS and CDR2 YFSETQ. This CDR3 contains 14 residues. The germline V and J ends were trimmed by 0 bases and 0 bases, with 4 bases remaining between them. CDR3 loop: CASSLDSSNQPQHF. The DNA of the CDR3 is TGCGCCAGCAGCTTGGATTCTAGCAATCAGCCCCAGCATTTT.

The rearrangement links TRBV21-1 to TRBJ2-7; the table names TRBD2, a call not compared with the DNA. TRBV21-1 is a pseudogene. CDR3 length equals 14 residues. CDR3 protein: CASSKTGDSYEQYF. The DNA for the CDR3 is TGTGCCAGCAGCAAGACGGGGGACTCCTACGAGCAGTACTTC.

This chain connects TRBV6-1 to TRBJ2-7; D tentatively reads TRBD1 or TRBD2 (6 bases each). Germline V CDR1 and CDR2: MNHNS, SASEGT. The germline V and J ends were trimmed by 11 bases and 3 bases, with 17 bases remaining between them. The CDR3 consists of 13 residues. CDR3 protein: CAGQSGADYEQYF. CDR3 nucleotides: TGTGCCGGGCAGTCGGGGGCGGACTACGAGCAGTACTTC.

J is TRBJ2-1 and V is TRBV7-9, with D possibly being TRBD1 (6 bases). V dropped 5 bases and J dropped 6 bases, with 17 bases sitting between them. CDR3 length equals 15 residues. In germline, CDR1 is SEHNR, CDR2 FQNEAQ (reference sequence). Here the CDR3 DNA reads TGTGCCAGCAGCACTAGGGGGTCCTATGTCAATGAGCAGTTCTTC. Translated: CASSTRGSYVNEQFF.

V and J are TRBV7-7 and TRBJ2-2; D gene ambiguous. Germline-derived CDR1 and CDR2 are SSHAT and FNYEAQ (reference sequence). V was trimmed by 5 bases and J by 7 bases, leaving 20 bases between them. This CDR3 has 16 amino acids. CDR3 DNA sequence: TGTGCCAGCAGCCAAGAGGTGCTAAGGCAAGGCGGGGAGCTGTTTTTT. It is translated as CASSQEVLRQGGELFF.

The chain links TRBV21-1 to TRBJ1-2. TRBV21-1 is marked as a pseudogene. The length of the CDR3 is 13 residues. This CDR3 is CASSREKAYGYTF. Here the CDR3 DNA reads TGTGCCAGCAGCAGAGAAAAAGCGTATGGCTACACCTTC.

The chain is built from TRBV7-2 and TRBJ1-2; D unclear. In germline, CDR1 is SGHTA, CDR2 FQGNSA. V was cut by 1 base and J by 0 bases, with 9 bases left in between. The CDR3 is made up of 15 amino acids. The DNA of the CDR3 is TGTGCCAGCAGCTTAGGGGGTACGGCTAACTATGGCTACACCTTC. Translating gives CASSLGGTANYGYTF.

The chain is built from TRBV29-1 and TRBJ1-2, with unresolved D. Trimming took 3 bases from V and 2 from J, leaving 7 bases between them. This CDR3 is 12 amino acids long. In germline, CDR1 is SQVTM, CDR2 ANQGSEA. CDR3 nucleotide sequence: TGCAGCGTTGATTCCCTAAACTATGGCTACACCTTC. It yields the protein CSVDSLNYGYTF.

This chain joins TRBV4-1 and TRBJ2-3; the D is unclear. Germline V lookup: CDR1 MGHRA, CDR2 YSYEKL. The CDR3 totals 17 residues. V lost 4 bases, J lost 2 bases, and 19 bases lay in between. The CDR3, as DNA: TGCGCCAGCAGCCCCAGTGCGGTTGGCGAGTACACAGATACGCAGTATTTT. As protein: CASSPSAVGEYTDTQYF.

The chain recombines TRBV7-9 with TRBJ1-5; 7 bases are shared with TRBD1. The CDR3 runs to 16 residues. CDR1 and CDR2 (germline): SEHNR, FQNEAQ (reference sequence). The ends lost 2 bases at V and 5 bases at J; junction bases unmatched: 9. CDR3 nucleotide sequence: TGTGCCAGCAGCTTATTGGCAGGGGGGGGTCATCAGCCCCAGCATTTT. It yields the protein CASSLLAGGGHQPQHF.